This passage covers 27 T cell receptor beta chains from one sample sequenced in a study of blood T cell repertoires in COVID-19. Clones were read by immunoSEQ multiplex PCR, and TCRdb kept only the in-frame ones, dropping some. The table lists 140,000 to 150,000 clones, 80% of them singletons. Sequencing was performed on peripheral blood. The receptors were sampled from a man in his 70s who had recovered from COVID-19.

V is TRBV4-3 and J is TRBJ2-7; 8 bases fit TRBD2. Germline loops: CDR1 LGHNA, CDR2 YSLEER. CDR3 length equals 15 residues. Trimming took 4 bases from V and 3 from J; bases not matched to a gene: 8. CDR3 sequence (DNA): TGCGCCAGCAGCCTCATAGCGGGACCCAGCTACGAGCAGTACTTC. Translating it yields CASSLIAGPSYEQYF.

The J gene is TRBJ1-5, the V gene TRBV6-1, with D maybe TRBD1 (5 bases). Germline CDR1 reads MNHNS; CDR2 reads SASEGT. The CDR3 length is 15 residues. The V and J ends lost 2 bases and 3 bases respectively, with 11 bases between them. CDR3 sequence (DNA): TGTGCCAGCAGTGAATCGGTGGGACTCAATCAGCCCCAGCATTTT. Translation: CASSESVGLNQPQHF.

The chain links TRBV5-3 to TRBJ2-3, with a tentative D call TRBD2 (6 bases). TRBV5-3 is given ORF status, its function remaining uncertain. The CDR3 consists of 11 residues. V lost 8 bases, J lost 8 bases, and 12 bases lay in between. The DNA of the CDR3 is TGTGCCAGGCGACCGGGAGTTACGCAGTATTTT. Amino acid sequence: CARRPGVTQYF.

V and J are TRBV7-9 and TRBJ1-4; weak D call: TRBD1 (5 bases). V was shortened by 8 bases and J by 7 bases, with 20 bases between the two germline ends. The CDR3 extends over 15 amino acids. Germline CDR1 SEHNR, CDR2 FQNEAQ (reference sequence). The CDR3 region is CASDAGLGVGEKLFF. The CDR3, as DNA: TGTGCCAGCGACGCAGGGTTGGGTGTAGGTGAAAAACTGTTTTTT. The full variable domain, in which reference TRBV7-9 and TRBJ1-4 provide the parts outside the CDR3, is DTGVSQNPRHKITKRGQNVTFRCDPISEHNRLYWYRQTLGQGPEFLTYFQNEAQLEKSRLLSDRFSAERPKGSFSTLEIQRTEQGDSAMYLCASDAGLGVGEKLFFGSGTQLSVL.

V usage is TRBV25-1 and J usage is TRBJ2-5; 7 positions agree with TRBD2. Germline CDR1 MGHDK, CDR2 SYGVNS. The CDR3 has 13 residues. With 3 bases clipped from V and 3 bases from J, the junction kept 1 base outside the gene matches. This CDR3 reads CASSESGKETQYF. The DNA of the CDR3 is TGTGCCAGCAGTGAGAGCGGGAAAGAGACCCAGTACTTC.

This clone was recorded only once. The CDR3 is CASEGTNSYSYEQYF. The CDR3 bases are TGTGCCAGCGAGGGAACTAACTCCTACTCCTACGAGCAGTACTTC. This chain joins TRBV7-9 and TRBJ2-7, with D possibly matching TRBD2 (5 bases). The V gene lost 8 bases and the J gene lost 0 bases, with 17 bases spanning the gap. The V gene's germline CDR1 is SEHNR and CDR2 FQNEAQ (reference sequence). This CDR3 contains 15 residues.

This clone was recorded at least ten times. The CDR3 nucleotides read TGTGCCAGCAGCTATCGGGGACAGGGGGCACCTTCACCCCTCCACTTT. This translates into CASSYRGQGAPSPLHF. The V and J genes are TRBV7-9 and TRBJ1-6, with 12 bases identical to TRBD1. The CDR3 covers 16 residues. J gave up 9 bases and V 4 bases, and 7 bases lay outside the gene matches. Germline CDR1 SEHNR, CDR2 FQNEAQ (reference sequence). The full variable domain, with the rest looked up from reference TRBV7-9 and TRBJ1-6, is DTGVSQNPRHKITKRGQNVTFRCDPISEHNRLYWYRQTLGQGPEFLTYFQNEAQLEKSRLLSDRFSAERPKGSFSTLEIQRTEQGDSAMYLCASSYRGQGAPSPLHFGNGTRLTVT.

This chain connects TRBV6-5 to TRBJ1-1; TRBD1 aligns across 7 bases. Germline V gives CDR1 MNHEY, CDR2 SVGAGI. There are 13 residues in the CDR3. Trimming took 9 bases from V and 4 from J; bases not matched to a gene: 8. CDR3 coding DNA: TGTGCCAGTATAGACAGGGTGGGCACTGAAGCTTTCTTT. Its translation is CASIDRVGTEAFF.

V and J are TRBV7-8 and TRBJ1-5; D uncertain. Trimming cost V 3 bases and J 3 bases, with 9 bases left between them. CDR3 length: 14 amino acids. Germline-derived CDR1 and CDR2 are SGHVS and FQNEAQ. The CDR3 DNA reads TGTGCCAGCAGCTTTGGCCAGTCCAATCAGCCCCAGCATTTT. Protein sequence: CASSFGQSNQPQHF.

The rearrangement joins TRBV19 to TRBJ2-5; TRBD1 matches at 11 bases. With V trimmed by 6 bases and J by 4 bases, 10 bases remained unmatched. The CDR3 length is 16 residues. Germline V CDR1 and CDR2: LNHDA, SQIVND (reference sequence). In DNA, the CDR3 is TGTGCCAGTAGCCTACACCGGGACAGGGGGACAGAGACCCAGTACTTC. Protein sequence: CASSLHRDRGTETQYF.

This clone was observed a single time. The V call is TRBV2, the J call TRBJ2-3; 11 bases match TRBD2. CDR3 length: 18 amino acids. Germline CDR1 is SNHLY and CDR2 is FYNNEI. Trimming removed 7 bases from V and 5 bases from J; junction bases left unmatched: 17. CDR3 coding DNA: TGTGCCAGCACCGGCGGGGGGGAACTAGCGGGAGAGGTAGATACGCAGTATTTT. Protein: CASTGGGELAGEVDTQYF.

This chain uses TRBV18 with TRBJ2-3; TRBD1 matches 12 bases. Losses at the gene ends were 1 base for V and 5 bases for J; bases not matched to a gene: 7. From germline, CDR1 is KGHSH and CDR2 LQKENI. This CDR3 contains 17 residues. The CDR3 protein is CASSPRLGQGARDTQYF. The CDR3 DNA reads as TGTGCCAGCTCACCACGGCTGGGACAGGGGGCCAGAGATACGCAGTATTTT. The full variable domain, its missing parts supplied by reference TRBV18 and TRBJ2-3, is NAGVMQNPRHLVRRRGQEARLRCSPMKGHSHVYWYRQLPEEGLKFMVYLQKENIIDESGMPKERFSAEFPKEGPSILRIQQVVRGDSAAYFCASSPRLGQGARDTQYFGPGTRLTVL.

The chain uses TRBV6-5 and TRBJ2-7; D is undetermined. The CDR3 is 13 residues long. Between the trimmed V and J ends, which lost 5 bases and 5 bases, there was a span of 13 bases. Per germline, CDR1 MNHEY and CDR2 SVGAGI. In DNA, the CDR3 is TGTGCCAGCAGTCCCTGGAGCAGCAACGAGCAGTACTTC. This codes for CASSPWSSNEQYF.

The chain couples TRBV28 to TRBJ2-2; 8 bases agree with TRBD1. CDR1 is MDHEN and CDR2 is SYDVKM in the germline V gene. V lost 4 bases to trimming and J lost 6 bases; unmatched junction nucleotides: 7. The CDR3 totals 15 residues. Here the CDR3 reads CASSSPGQVSGELFF. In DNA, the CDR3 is TGTGCCAGCAGTTCCCCGGGACAGGTTTCCGGGGAGCTGTTTTTT.

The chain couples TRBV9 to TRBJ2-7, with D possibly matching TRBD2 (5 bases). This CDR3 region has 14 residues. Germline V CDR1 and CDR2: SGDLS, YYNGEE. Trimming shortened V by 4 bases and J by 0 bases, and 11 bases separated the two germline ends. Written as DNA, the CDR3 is TGTGCCAGCAGCCGAGCGGATAGCTCCTACGAGCAGTACTTC. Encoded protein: CASSRADSSYEQYF. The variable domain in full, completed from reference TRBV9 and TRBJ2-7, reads DSGVTQTPKHLITATGQRVTLRCSPRSGDLSVYWYQQSLDQGLQFLIQYYNGEERAKGNILERFSAQQFPDLHSELNLSSLELGDSALYFCASSRADSSYEQYFGPGTRLTVT.

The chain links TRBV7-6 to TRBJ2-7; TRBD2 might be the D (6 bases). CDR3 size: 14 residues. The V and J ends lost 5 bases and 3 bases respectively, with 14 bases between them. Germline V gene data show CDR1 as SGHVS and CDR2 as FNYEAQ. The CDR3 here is CASSPSSAGYEQYF. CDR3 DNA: TGTGCCAGCAGCCCATCTAGCGCTGGCTACGAGCAGTACTTC. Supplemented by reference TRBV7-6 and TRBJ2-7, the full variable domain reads GAGVSQSPRYKVTKRGQDVALRCDPISGHVSLYWYRQALGQGPEFLTYFNYEAQQDKSGLPNDRFSAERPEGSISTLTIQRTEQRDSAMYRCASSPSSAGYEQYFGPGTRLTVT.

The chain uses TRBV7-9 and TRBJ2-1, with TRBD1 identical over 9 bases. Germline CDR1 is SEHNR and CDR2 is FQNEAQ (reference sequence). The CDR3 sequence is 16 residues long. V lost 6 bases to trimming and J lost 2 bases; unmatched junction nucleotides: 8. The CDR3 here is CASRRDRVLPYNEQFF. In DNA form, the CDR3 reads TGTGCCAGCAGACGGGACAGGGTGTTACCCTACAATGAGCAGTTCTTC.

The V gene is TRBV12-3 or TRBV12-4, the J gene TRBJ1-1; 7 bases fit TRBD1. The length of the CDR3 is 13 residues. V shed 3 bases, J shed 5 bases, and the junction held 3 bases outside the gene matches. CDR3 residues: CASSFVRGTEAFF. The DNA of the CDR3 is TGTGCCAGCAGTTTTGTCAGGGGGACTGAAGCTTTCTTT.

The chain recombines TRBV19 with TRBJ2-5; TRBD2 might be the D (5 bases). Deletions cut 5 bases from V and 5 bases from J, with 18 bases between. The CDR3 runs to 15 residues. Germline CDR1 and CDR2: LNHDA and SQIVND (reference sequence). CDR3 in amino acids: CASSQITRARETQYF. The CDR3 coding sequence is TGTGCCAGTAGTCAGATTACGAGGGCCCGGGAGACCCAGTACTTC.

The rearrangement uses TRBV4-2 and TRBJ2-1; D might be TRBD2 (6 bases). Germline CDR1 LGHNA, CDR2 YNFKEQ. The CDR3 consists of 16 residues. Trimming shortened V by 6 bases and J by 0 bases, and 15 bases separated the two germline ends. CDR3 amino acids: CASRQTAGSSYNEQFF. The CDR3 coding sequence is TGTGCCAGCAGACAGACGGCGGGAAGCTCCTACAATGAGCAGTTCTTC.

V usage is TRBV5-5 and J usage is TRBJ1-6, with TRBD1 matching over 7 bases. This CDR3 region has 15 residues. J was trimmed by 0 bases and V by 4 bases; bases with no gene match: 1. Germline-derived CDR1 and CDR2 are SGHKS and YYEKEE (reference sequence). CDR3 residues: CASSRDSSYNSPLHF. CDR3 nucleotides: TGTGCCAGCAGCCGGGACAGCTCCTATAATTCACCCCTCCACTTT.

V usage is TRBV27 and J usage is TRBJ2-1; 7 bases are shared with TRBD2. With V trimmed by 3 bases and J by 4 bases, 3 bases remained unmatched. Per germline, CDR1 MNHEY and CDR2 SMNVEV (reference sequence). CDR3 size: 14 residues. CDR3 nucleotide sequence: TGTGCCAGCAGTTTCGAGCGGGGATACAATGAGCAGTTCTTC. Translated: CASSFERGYNEQFF.

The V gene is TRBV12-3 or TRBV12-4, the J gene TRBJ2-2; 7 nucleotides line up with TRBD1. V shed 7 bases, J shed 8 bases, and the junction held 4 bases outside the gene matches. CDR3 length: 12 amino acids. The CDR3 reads CASIWGQGELFF. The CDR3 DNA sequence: TGTGCCAGCATCTGGGGACAGGGGGAGCTGTTTTTT.

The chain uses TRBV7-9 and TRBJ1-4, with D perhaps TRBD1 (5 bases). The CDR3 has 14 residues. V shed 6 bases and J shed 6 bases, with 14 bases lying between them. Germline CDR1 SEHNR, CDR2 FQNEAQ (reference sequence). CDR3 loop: CASSLVGLDEKLFF. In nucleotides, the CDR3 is TGTGCCAGCAGTCTCGTGGGGCTGGATGAAAAACTGTTTTTT.

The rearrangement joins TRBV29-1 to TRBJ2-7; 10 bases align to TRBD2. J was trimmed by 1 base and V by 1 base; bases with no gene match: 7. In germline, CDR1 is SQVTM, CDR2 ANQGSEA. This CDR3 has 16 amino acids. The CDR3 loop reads CSVEGPSGSLSYEQYF. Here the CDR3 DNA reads TGCAGCGTTGAAGGACCTAGCGGGAGCCTATCCTACGAGCAGTACTTC.

CDR3 in DNA: TGTGCCAGCAGCCCGGTGGGGTGGGGCGAGACCCAGTACTTC. Translated: CASSPVGWGETQYF. The J gene is TRBJ2-5, the V gene TRBV5-6, with D tentatively TRBD1 (5 bases). From germline, CDR1 is SGHDT and CDR2 YYEEEE. CDR3 length equals 14 residues. V dropped 4 bases and J dropped 5 bases, with 15 bases sitting between them.

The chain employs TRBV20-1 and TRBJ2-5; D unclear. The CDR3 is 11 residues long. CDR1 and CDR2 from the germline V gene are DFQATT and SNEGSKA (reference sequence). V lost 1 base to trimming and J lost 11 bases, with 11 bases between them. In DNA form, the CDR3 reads TGCAGTGCTAGAGGTGGTAGCCCACAGTACTTC. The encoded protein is CSARGGSPQYF.